These 2 T cell receptor beta chains share one sample of origin, sequenced in a study of T cell responses to AZD1222 COVID-19 vaccine. Method: immunoSEQ multiplex PCR; TCRdb's copy keeps in-frame clones and lacks some. The sample carries some 110,000 clones, 80% to 90% recorded once. Source: peripheral blood, taken on day 0 of AZD1222 vaccination. The receptor source for this set is an adult in good health.

The chain recombines TRBV9 with TRBJ2-1; D not resolved. Germline V CDR1 and CDR2: SGDLS, YYNGEE. The CDR3 is 12 residues long. Trimming cost V 2 bases and J 7 bases, with 7 bases left between them. This CDR3 is CASSVRPNEQFF. As DNA, the CDR3 is TGTGCCAGCAGCGTCAGGCCGAATGAGCAGTTCTTC.

The chain carries TRBV27 and TRBJ1-1, with 7 bases aligning to TRBD1. Per germline, CDR1 MNHEY and CDR2 SMNVEV (reference sequence). The CDR3 extends over 14 amino acids. V dropped 6 bases and J dropped 7; count of bases not matched to a gene: 11. CDR3 region: CASSMRQGVDEAFF. The CDR3 nucleotides read TGTGCCAGCAGCATGCGACAGGGCGTCGATGAAGCTTTCTTT.